The clone carrying this TCR beta chain was seen more than once but under ten times. Its target is not known. The germline gives CDR1 SGHRS, CDR2 YFSETQ. V dropped 2 bases and J dropped 5 bases, with 11 bases sitting between them. The CDR3 covers 14 residues. TCRdb ran MiXCR on the RT-PCR reads and lists one entry per CDR3 protein. This table has more than 450,000 distinct CDR3 sequences, about 11% appearing once. This specimen comes from a study of response to subunit inactivated influenza vaccine. Findings and caveats of the study: With each seasonal influenza vaccination, the authors suggested, few new T cells are recruited.

The rearrangement joins TRBV5-1 to TRBJ2-1; D might be TRBD1 (5 bases). This sequence was found in a man aged 50-59 years who received an inactivated influenza vaccine. The specimen comprised PBMCs from blood, sampled on the day of vaccination. CDR3: CASSFTTGNNEQFF. In DNA, the CDR3 is TGCGCCAGCAGCTTCACCACAGGAAACAATGAGCAGTTCTTC.